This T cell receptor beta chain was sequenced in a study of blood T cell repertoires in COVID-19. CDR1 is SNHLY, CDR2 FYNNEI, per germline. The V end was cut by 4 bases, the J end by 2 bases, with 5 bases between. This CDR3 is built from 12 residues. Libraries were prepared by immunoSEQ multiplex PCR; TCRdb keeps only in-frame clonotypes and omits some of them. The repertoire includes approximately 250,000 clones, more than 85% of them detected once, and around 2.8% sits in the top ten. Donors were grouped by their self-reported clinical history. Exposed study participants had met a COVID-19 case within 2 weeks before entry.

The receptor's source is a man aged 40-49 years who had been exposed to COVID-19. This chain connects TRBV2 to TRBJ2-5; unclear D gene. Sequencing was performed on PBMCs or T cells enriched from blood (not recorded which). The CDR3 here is CASSVNQETQYF. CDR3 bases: TGTGCCAGCAGTGTTAATCAAGAGACCCAGTACTTC.